The 9 T cell receptor beta chains given below trace back to one sample, sequenced in a study of T cells in Graves' hyperthyroidism and ophthalmopathy. Amplification targeted TCR beta CDR3 regions from RNA transcripts. TCR CDR3 regions were first amplified by RT-PCR with HTBI primers. TCRdb reprocessed the multiplex PCR reads with MiXCR, giving one entry per CDR3 protein. The sample includes 300,000 to 450,000 distinct CDR3 sequences, roughly 20% of them seen just once. Material: blood. The origin of the receptors is a woman aged 40 to 50 with Graves' ophthalmopathy.

This clonotype was recorded at least ten times. The chain couples TRBV2 to TRBJ2-5; D is unresolved. Trimming removed 1 base from V and 5 bases from J, with 2 bases in between. The CDR3 has 11 amino acids. The germline V gene encodes CDR1 SNHLY and CDR2 FYNNEI. In DNA, the CDR3 is TGTGCCAGCAGTGAAGGGGAGACCCAGTACTTC. This gives the protein CASSEGETQYF.

This clonotype was seen ten or more times. The chain employs TRBV5-1 and TRBJ2-5, with TRBD1 matching over 9 bases. The germline gives CDR1 SGHRS, CDR2 YFSETQ. The CDR3 is 15 residues long. Trimming removed 4 bases from V and 7 bases from J; junction bases left unmatched: 11. The CDR3 reads CASSTFNRGRATQYF. The DNA for the CDR3 is TGCGCCAGCAGCACGTTTAACAGGGGGCGCGCGACCCAGTACTTC.

This clonotype appeared many times. This chain uses TRBV12-3 or TRBV12-4 with TRBJ2-2; possibly TRBD1 for D (5 bases). CDR3 size: 16 residues. Trimming left V 5 bases short and J 0 bases short, with 13 bases between. The CDR3 DNA follows: TGTGCCAGCAGTCTAAGACAGATCGCGAACACCGGGGAGCTGTTTTTT. Translation gives CASSLRQIANTGELFF.

This clonotype was seen repeatedly, ten times or more. This chain uses TRBV20-1 with TRBJ2-7, with a weak D call TRBD2 (7 bases). There are 12 residues in the CDR3. V dropped 6 bases and J dropped 2 bases, with 11 bases sitting between them. Per germline, CDR1 DFQATT and CDR2 SNEGSKA (reference sequence). In DNA, the CDR3 is TGCAGTGCAGGGGGAGGGGCCTACGAGCAGTACTTC. Protein: CSAGGGAYEQYF.

There are many counts of this clonotype. The rearrangement uses TRBV19 and TRBJ2-5; D remains unclear. V lost 5 bases and J 6 bases, leaving 16 bases between the germline ends. The CDR3 is made up of 14 amino acids. Germline V gene sequence: CDR1 LNHDA, CDR2 SQIVND (reference sequence). The CDR3 spells CASSPDGAFQTQYF. For the CDR3, the DNA is TGTGCCAGTAGTCCAGACGGTGCGTTTCAGACCCAGTACTTC.

This clonotype has ten or more counts. This chain uses TRBV20-1 with TRBJ2-7; 8 bases map to TRBD2. This CDR3 region has 14 residues. Looked up from germline, CDR1 is DFQATT and CDR2 is SNEGSKA (reference sequence). V shed 4 bases and J 3 bases; nucleotides not matched to a gene: 8. CDR3: CSAIPGGEVYEQYF. The CDR3 DNA sequence: TGCAGTGCTATCCCGGGAGGGGAGGTCTACGAGCAGTACTTC.

In its sample, this clonotype was seen many times. The chain couples TRBV20-1 to TRBJ2-3; D may match TRBD1 or TRBD2 (5 bases each). V dropped 3 bases and J dropped 4 bases, with 17 bases sitting between them. CDR1 and CDR2 from the germline V gene are DFQATT and SNEGSKA (reference sequence). The CDR3 is made up of 15 amino acids. This chain's CDR3 is CSARGEVGGSDTQYF. The DNA for the CDR3 is TGCAGTGCTAGGGGGGAAGTTGGTGGCTCAGATACGCAGTATTTT.

In its sample, this clonotype was seen many times. V gene TRBV7-2 combines with J gene TRBJ1-2; D unresolved. CDR3 length: 15 residues. Trimming took 0 bases from V and 8 from J, leaving 16 bases between them. Germline-derived CDR1 and CDR2 are SGHTA and FQGNSA. The CDR3 DNA is TGTGCCAGCAGCTTAGCTAACCTTCTCCCGCAGGGCTACACCTTC. This codes for CASSLANLLPQGYTF.

There are many counts of this clonotype. The V call is TRBV20-1, the J call TRBJ1-1; no clear D gene. Germline V lookup: CDR1 DFQATT, CDR2 SNEGSKA (reference sequence). V was pared by 3 bases and J by 6 bases, with 17 bases between. This CDR3 contains 14 residues. CDR3 bases: TGCAGTGCTAGGAATGGACTCATAGGCCCTGAAGCTTTCTTT. It translates to CSARNGLIGPEAFF.